This T cell receptor beta chain comes out of a study of Ad26.COV2.S vaccination and SARS-CoV-2 variants. With regard to this clone: Its specificity is unknown.

Study-wide results and caveats: Whether participants received vaccine or placebo, their non-spike TCR breadth was similar. Greater spike-specific TCR breadth was seen in vaccine recipients than in placebo recipients.

V lost 4 bases to trimming and J lost 3 bases, with 10 bases between them. The length of the CDR3 is 14 residues. Germline loops: CDR1 SGDLS, CDR2 YYNGEE. TCRdb's table, derived via immunoSEQ multiplex PCR, lists solely in-frame clones and lacks some. The table lists about 350,000 clones, approximately 90% of them singletons. The sequence came from a human donor who had recovered from COVID-19. Sequencing was performed on peripheral blood, taken after recovery from COVID-19. The V gene is TRBV9, the J gene TRBJ1-4; TRBD1 is a possible D gene (6 bases). The CDR3 here is CASSTQGSNEKLFF. In DNA form, the CDR3 reads TGTGCCAGCAGCACGCAGGGGTCTAATGAAAAACTGTTTTTT.